The clone carrying this T cell receptor beta chain has at least ten counts. Its antigen is still unknown. The CDR3 is made up of 16 amino acids. Trimming removed 4 bases from V and 4 bases from J; junction bases left unmatched: 11. Per germline, CDR1 LGHDT and CDR2 YNNKEL (reference sequence). The data stem from a study of early T cells in non-severe SARS-CoV-2 infection. The protocol attached unique molecular identifiers to individual cDNA molecules. TCRdb itself ran the 5' RACE reads through MiXCR, one entry per CDR3 protein. Of some 85,000 distinct CDR3 sequences listed, about an eighth were seen once; the top ten hold more than 1.2%. Study-wide results and caveats: VDJdb matching skewed toward anti-spike CD8 responses, missing private and CD4 specificities.

This chain joins TRBV3-1 and TRBJ1-2, with 8 bases aligning to TRBD1. The sequenced material came from whole blood. The TCR originated in an adult who was a healthcare worker with PCR-confirmed SARS-CoV-2 infection or an uninfected control (not recorded which). The CDR3 DNA sequence: TGTGCCAGCAGCCGGAACCAGGGGGCTGGAGGCTATGGCTACACCTTC. Protein: CASSRNQGAGGYGYTF.